The sample holds one count of the clone carrying this T cell receptor (beta chain). The data are from a study of blood T cell repertoires in COVID-19. Only in-frame clones appear in the TCRdb table, and some are missing; sequencing was by immunoSEQ multiplex PCR. The table includes about 110,000 clones, 85% to 90% detected once. CDR3 length: 20 residues. Germline values: CDR1 LGHNA, CDR2 YSLEER. J lost 1 base, V lost 1 base, and 16 bases had no gene match. The TCR sequence derives from a woman aged 50 to 60 with acute or convalescent COVID-19. The chain employs TRBV4-3 and TRBJ1-1, with TRBD1 identical over 9 bases. Material for sequencing was peripheral blood. In DNA, the CDR3 is TGCGCCAGCAGCCAAGGCTTCCGGGACAGGGTCCCTGACCCGAACACTGAAGCTTTCTTT. Its protein is CASSQGFRDRVPDPNTEAFF.